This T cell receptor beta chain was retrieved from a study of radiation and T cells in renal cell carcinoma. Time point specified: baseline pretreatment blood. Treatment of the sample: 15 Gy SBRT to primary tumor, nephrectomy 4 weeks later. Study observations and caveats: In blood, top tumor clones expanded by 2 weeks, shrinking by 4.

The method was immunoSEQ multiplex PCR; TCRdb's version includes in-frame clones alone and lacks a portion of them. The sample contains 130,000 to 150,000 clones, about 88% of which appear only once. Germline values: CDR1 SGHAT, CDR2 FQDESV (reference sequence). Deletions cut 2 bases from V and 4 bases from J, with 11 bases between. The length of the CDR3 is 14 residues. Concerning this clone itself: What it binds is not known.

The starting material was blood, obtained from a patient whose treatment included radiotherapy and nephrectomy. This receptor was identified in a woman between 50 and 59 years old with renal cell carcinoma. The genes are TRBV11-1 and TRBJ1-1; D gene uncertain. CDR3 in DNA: TGTGCCAGCAGCTTATATGGCCCCGGCACTGAAGCTTTCTTT. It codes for CASSLYGPGTEAFF.